This T cell receptor (beta chain) was recorded in a study of shared clonotypes between healthy human individuals (dated by TCRdb to the early 2020s). About the full investigation: A couple of women and a few men aged 18 to 49 years were included in the cohort. For each donor, CD4 naive and CD4 memory were each given three plates, CD8 naive was given two plates, and CD8 memory was given one plate. To estimate repertoire size and how much clonotypes are shared between individuals, the study performed deep sequencing of blood TCR repertoires from a few healthy adults. To increase sequencing depth and limit assay-specific biases, different laboratories used diverse techniques to prepare libraries and sequence TCR repertoires. Each donor's leukapheresis produced roughly between roughly 0.85 and 9.5 billion PBMCs.

Beyond this particular receptor, the publication reports: Estimated clonotype richness was generally larger for naive than for memory subsets. Across several donors, around 5% of naive CD4, approximately 4% of naive CD8, 2% to 2.5% of memory CD4, and approximately 0.4% of memory CD8 clonotypes were shared. Only blood was sampled, and tissue TCR repertoires likely differ from those in blood. Pairwise subsampling indicated that sequencing depth was expected to affect the degree of clonotype sharing among donors. Rarefaction of sorted-subset datasets indicated incomplete sequencing despite the large sequencing depth. Compared with non-shared clonotypes, clonotypes shared by all four sorted-subset donors had higher generation probabilities. The small number of donors limited the genetic and exposure-history diversity represented.

A remark on this clone: This clone's antigen is unknown. Base qualities are missing; no much larger clone stands one base away.

The donors were healthy, HIV-negative adults who had no recently reported acute infections or vaccinations. Every donor was a Caucasian adult living in Nashville, Tennessee, USA. CD8 memory samples combined magnetically selected CD45RO+ cells with CCR7-negative CD45RA+ effector memory (TemRA) cells. Blood was obtained by leukapheresis, after which PBMCs were separated by Ficoll-Histopaque density gradient centrifugation and cryopreserved in liquid nitrogen vapor phase. Purity and quantity of every magnetically sorted T cell population were checked by analytical flow cytometry. Genomic DNA was isolated from each sorted fraction and quantified by UV absorbance on a Nanodrop 2000c. Using the deep immunoSEQ assay, multiplex PCR amplified TCR CDR3 regions from genomic DNA. For each cell subset, the extracted genomic DNA was distributed evenly across all wells of several immunoSEQ 96-well plates, and each plate served as one replicate. For sorted subsets, each replicate PCR was loaded with roughly 200 ng genomic DNA, equivalent to about 30,000 T cell genomes. The purified libraries were quantified using a Qubit 3.0 fluorometer, sized with a Bioanalyzer 2100, and then quantified again using the KAPA Library Quantification kit. A separate single-read 150-cycle Illumina NextSeq 550 flow cell was used to sequence each immunoSEQ 96-well plate. Processing in the source paper ran as follows. The immunoSEQ output contained only junctional sequences without quality scores, so filtering could not match that applied to full-length reads. To assign V/J genes and CDR3, sequences were annotated using PyIR, a Python wrapper for IgBLAST v1.9, with IMGT germline references. Reads with weak V/J assignments (E-value above 1e-6), missing CDR3, stop codons, out-of-frame junctions, or ambiguous translated residues were removed. V3J clonotypes were defined by identical inferred V gene, J gene, and CDR3 amino acid sequence. Percentage overlap between repertoires was calculated by dividing the number of shared unique clonotypes by the size of the smaller repertoire. RTK rarefaction, the Chao1 estimator, and Recon v2.1 estimates of unobserved clonotypes were used to assess repertoire richness. For all TCRbeta clonotypes obtained by the gDNA method from a handful of donors, generation probabilities were computed with OLGA. TCRdb took over this immuneACCESS table, retaining in-frame rearrangements with V and J assigned. Such tables are incomplete; in checked studies, under half of the missing clones stem from an unresolved V gene, and the remainder is unexplained. Clonal size and the V and J genes are those of that table, whereas D and trimming came from the DNA. Recorded for this sample are about 380,000 clones; about 96% of them occurred a single time. The ten top clones hold about 0.32% of the sample.

V is clipped by 5 bases and J by 10 bases, and the sequence between their germline boundaries is 12 bases long. Counted from cysteine to phenylalanine, this CDR3 has 12 amino acids. CDR3 DNA only is kept here, 36 bases in frame from base 1. The germline V gene encodes CDR1 MNHNY and CDR2 SVGAGI (reference sequence). The sequenced sample was memory CD8+ T cells sorted from blood. The sample's cell subset or site label, in plain terms: CD45RO+ cells pooled with CCR7-negative TemRA cells. Recombination joined TRBV6-6 with TRBJ1-3; the D segment could be TRBD1, given 6 matching bases. This TCR came from a man under 40 in good health. The CDR3 loop reads CASSPGGRTIYF. Here is the DNA: TGTGCCAGCAGTCCTGGGGGCAGAACCATATATTTT.